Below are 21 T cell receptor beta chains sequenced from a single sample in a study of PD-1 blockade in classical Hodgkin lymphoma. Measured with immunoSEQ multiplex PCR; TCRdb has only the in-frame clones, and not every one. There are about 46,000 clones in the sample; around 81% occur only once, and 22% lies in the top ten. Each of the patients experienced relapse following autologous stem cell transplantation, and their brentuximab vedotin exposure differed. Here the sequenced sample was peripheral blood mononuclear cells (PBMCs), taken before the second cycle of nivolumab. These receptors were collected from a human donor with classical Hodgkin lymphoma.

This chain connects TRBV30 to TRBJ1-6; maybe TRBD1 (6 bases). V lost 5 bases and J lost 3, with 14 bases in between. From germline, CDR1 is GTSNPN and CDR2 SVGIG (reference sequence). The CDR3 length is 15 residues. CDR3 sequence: CAWRDRFNYNSPLHF. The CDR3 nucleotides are TGTGCCTGGCGTGACAGGTTCAACTATAATTCACCCCTCCACTTT.

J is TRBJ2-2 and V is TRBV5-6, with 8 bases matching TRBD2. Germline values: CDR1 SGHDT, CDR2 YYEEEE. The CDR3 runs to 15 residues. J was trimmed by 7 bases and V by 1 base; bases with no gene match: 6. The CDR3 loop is CASSLTGLVGGELFF. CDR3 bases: TGTGCCAGCAGCTTGACGGGACTAGTTGGCGGGGAGCTGTTTTTT.

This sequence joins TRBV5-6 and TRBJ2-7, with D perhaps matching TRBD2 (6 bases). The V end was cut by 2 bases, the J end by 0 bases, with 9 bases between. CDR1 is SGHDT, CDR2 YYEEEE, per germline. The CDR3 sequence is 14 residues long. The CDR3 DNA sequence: TGTGCCAGCAGCTTAGCGGGTATCTCCTACGAGCAGTACTTC. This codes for CASSLAGISYEQYF.

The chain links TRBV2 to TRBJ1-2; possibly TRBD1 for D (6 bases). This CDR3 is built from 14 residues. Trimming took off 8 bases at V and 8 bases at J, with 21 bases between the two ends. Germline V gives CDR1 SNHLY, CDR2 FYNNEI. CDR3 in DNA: TGTGCCAGCCTCCCCCAGGGGCCAAGTGTGGGCTACACCTTC. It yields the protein CASLPQGPSVGYTF.

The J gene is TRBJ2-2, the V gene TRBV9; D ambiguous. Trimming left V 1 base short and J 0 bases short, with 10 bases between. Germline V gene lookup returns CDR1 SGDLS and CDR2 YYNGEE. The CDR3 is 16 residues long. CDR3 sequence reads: CASSVTWSANTGELFF. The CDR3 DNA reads TGTGCCAGCAGCGTAACTTGGAGCGCGAACACCGGGGAGCTGTTTTTT. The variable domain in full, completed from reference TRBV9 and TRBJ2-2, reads DSGVTQTPKHLITATGQRVTLRCSPRSGDLSVYWYQQSLDQGLQFLIQYYNGEERAKGNILERFSAQQFPDLHSELNLSSLELGDSALYFCASSVTWSANTGELFFGEGSRLTVL.

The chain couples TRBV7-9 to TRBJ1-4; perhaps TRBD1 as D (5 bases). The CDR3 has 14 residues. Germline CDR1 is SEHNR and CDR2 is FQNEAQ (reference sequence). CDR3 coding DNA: TGTGCACTCGACCCCCGGAGGGGTTATGAAAAACTGTTTTTT. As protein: CALDPRRGYEKLFF. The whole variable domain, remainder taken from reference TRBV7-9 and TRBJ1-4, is DTGVSQNPRHKITKRGQNVTFRCDPISEHNRLYWYRQTLGQGPEFLTYFQNEAQLEKSRLLSDRFSAERPKGSFSTLEIQRTEQGDSAMYLCALDPRRGYEKLFFGSGTQLSVL.

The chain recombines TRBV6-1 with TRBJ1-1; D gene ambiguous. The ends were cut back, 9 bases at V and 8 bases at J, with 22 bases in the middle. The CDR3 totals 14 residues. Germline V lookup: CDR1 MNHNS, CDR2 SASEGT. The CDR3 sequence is CASADGALSPEAFF. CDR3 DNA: TGTGCCAGTGCCGACGGCGCACTCAGTCCCGAAGCTTTCTTT.

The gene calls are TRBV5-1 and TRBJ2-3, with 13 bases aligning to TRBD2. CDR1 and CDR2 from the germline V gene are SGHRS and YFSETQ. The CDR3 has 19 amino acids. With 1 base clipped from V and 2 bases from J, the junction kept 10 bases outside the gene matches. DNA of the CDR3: TGCGCCAGCAGCTTGACACGGACTAGCGGGAGCCGATTCACAGATACGCAGTATTTT. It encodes CASSLTRTSGSRFTDTQYF.

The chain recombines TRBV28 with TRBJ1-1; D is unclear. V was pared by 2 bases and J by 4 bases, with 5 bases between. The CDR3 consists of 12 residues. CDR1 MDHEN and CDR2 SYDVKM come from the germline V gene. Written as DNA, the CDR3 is TGTGCCAGCAGTTTACAGTTCACTGAAGCTTTCTTT. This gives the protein CASSLQFTEAFF.

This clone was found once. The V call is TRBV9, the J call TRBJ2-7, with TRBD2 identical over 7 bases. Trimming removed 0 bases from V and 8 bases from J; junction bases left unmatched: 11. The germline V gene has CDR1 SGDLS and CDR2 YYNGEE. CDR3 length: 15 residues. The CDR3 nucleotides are TGTGCCAGCAGCGTAGGGGGGACTAAGCCAGAGAAGCAGTACTTC. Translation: CASSVGGTKPEKQYF. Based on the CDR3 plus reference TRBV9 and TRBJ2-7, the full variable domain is DSGVTQTPKHLITATGQRVTLRCSPRSGDLSVYWYQQSLDQGLQFLIQYYNGEERAKGNILERFSAQQFPDLHSELNLSSLELGDSALYFCASSVGGTKPEKQYFGPGTRLTVT.

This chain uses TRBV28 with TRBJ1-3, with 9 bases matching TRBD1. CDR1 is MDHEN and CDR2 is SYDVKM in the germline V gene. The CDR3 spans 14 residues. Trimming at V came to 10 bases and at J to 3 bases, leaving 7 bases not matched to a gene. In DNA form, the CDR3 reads TGTGCCAACCCACAGGGGGCGGTTGGAAACACCATATATTTT. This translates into CANPQGAVGNTIYF.

DNA for the CDR3: TGTGCCAGCAGCGTAGTTCTAGCGGGCTACGAGCAGTACTTC. It translates to CASSVVLAGYEQYF. The chain links TRBV9 to TRBJ2-7; 8 nucleotides match TRBD2. The ends lost 0 bases at V and 3 bases at J; junction bases unmatched: 2. Germline-derived CDR1 and CDR2 are SGDLS and YYNGEE. The CDR3 loop spans 14 amino acids.

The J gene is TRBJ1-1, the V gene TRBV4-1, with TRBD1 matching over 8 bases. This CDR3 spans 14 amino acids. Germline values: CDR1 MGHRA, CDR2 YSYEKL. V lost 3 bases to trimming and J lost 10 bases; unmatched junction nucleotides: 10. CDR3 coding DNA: TGCGCCAGCAGCCATCAGACAGGGGAAGTAGTAGCTTTCTTT. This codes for CASSHQTGEVVAFF.

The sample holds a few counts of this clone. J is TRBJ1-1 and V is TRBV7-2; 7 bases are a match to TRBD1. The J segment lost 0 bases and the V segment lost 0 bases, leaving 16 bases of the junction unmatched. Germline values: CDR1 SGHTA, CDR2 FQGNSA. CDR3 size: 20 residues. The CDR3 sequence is CASSLADRVKKGSLNTEAFF. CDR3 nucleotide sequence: TGTGCCAGCAGCTTAGCCGACAGGGTGAAAAAAGGGTCGTTGAACACTGAAGCTTTCTTT.

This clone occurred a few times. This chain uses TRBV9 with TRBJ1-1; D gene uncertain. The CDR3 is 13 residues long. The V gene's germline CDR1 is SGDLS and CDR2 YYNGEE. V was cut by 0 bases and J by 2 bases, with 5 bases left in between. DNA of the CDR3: TGTGCCAGCAGCGTAGCCCTCAACACTGAAGCTTTCTTT. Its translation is CASSVALNTEAFF.

For the CDR3, the DNA is TGTGCCAGCAGCTTAGGGGGGGGAGGGCAGCCCCAGCATTTT. Translating gives CASSLGGGGQPQHF. The chain combines TRBV7-2 with TRBJ1-5, with D perhaps TRBD1 (5 bases). With 1 base removed from V and 7 bases from J, the gap between germline ends came to 11 bases. The CDR3 runs 14 residues. Germline CDR1 is SGHTA and CDR2 is FQGNSA.

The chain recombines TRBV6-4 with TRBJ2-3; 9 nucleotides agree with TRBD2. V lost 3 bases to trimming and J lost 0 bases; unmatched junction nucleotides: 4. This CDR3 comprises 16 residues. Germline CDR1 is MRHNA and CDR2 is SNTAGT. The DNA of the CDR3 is TGTGCCAGCAGTGAGGCTAGCGGGACTAGCACAGATACGCAGTATTTT. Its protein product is CASSEASGTSTDTQYF.

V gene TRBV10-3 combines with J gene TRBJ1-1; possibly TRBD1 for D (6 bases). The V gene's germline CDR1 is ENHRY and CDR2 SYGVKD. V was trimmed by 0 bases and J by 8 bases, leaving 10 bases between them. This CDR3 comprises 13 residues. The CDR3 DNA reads TGTGCCATCAGTGAGTCTTTTACAGGGGAAGCTTTCTTT. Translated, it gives CAISESFTGEAFF.

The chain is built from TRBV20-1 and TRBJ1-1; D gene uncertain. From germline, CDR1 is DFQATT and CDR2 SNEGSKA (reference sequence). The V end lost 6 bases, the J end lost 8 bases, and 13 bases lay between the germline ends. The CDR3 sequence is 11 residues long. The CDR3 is CSALGLGEAFF. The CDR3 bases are TGCAGTGCCCTCGGGTTGGGGGAAGCTTTCTTT.

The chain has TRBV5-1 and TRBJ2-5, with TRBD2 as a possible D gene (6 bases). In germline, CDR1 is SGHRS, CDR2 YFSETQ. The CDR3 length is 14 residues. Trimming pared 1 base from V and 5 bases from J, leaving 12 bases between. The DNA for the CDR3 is TGCGCCAGCAGCTTGCAGTGGGGGGAGGAGACCCAGTACTTC. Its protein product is CASSLQWGEETQYF.

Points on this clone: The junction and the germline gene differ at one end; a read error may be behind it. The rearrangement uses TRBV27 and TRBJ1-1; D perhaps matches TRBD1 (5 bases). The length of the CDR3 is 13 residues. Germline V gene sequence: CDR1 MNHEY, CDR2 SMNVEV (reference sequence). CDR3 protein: CAGRDGLNTEAFF. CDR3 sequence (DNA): TGTGCCGGCAGGGACGGATTGAACACTGAAGCTTTCTTT.